The sequence of this T cell receptor (beta chain) was determined in a study of T-cell memory formation after mild COVID-19. Overall study context: TCR clustering was largely donor specific.

V dropped 2 bases and J dropped 7 bases, with 9 bases sitting between them. Germline-derived CDR1 and CDR2 are MNHNS and SASEGT. CDR3 length equals 13 residues. In its sample, this clonotype was seen a few times. TCRdb reanalysed the 5' RACE reads using MiXCR and keeps one entry per CDR3 protein. The repertoire holds some 260,000 distinct CDR3 sequences, with 16% as singletons. This TCR came from a man between 18 and 29 years old who had mild COVID-19 (a few samples of this study predate the infection). Cell type and time point are not known. Input material: PBMCs or a T cell subset sorted from them (not recorded which). The rearrangement joins TRBV6-1 to TRBJ1-5; D not certain. The CDR3 loop is CASSERWGQPQHF. The CDR3 coding sequence is TGTGCCAGCAGTGAAAGATGGGGACAGCCCCAGCATTTT.